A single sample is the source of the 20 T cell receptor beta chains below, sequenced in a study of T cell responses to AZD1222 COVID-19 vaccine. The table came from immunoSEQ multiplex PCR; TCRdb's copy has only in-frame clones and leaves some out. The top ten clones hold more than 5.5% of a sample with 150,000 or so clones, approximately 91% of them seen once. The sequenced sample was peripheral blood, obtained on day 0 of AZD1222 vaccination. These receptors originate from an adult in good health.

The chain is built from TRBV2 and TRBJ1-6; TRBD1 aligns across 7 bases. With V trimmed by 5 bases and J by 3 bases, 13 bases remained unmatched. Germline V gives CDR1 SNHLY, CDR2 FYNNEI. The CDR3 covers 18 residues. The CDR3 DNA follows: TGTGCCAGCAGTCCTAACAGGGGAATGGGACACTATAATTCACCCCTCCACTTT. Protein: CASSPNRGMGHYNSPLHF.

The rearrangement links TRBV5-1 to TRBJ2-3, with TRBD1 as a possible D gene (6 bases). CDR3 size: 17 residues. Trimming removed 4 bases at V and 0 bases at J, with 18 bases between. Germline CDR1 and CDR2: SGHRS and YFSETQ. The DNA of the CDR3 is TGCGCCAGCAGCCAAACCCCCGGGACACTTAGCACAGATACGCAGTATTTT. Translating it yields CASSQTPGTLSTDTQYF.

Here the CDR3 reads CATDARGGTGELFF. The CDR3 coding sequence is TGTGCCACCGACGCCAGGGGGGGGACCGGGGAGCTGTTTTTT. The V call is TRBV24-1, the J call TRBJ2-2; the D gene could be TRBD1 or TRBD2 (7 bases each). CDR3 size: 14 residues. V gave up 9 bases and J gave up 5 bases, with 15 bases separating them. The germline gives CDR1 KGHDR, CDR2 SFDVKD.

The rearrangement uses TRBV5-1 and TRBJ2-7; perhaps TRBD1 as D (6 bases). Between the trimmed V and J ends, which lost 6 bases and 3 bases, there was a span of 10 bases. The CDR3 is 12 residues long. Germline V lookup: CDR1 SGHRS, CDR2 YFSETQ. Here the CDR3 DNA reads TGCGCCAGCAATTGGGACAACTACGAGCAGTACTTC. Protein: CASNWDNYEQYF.

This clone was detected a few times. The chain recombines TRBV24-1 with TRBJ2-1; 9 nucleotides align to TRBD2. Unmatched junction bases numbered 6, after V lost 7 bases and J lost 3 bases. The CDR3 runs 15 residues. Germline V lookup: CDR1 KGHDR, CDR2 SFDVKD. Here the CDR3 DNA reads TGTGCCACCAGCCGCCCAGCGGGGGGCTACAATGAGCAGTTCTTC. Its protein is CATSRPAGGYNEQFF.

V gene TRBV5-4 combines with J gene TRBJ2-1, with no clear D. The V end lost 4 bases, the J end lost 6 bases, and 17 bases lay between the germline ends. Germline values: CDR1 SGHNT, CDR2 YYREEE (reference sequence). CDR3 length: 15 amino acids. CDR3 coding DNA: TGTGCCAGCAGCCTAGGCGGAGTTTCGGCCAATGAGCAGTTCTTC. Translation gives CASSLGGVSANEQFF.

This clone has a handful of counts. CDR3 residues: CASTRGQEEGYTF. CDR3 in DNA: TGTGCCAGCACCCGGGGGCAGGAAGAGGGCTACACCTTC. This chain uses TRBV12-3 or TRBV12-4 with TRBJ1-2; possible D gene TRBD1, 6 bases. Trimming shortened V by 7 bases and J by 8 bases, and 17 bases separated the two germline ends. This CDR3 comprises 13 residues.

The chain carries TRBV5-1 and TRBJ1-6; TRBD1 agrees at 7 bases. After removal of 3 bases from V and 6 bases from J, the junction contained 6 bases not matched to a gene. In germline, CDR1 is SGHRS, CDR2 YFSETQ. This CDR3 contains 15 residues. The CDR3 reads CASSSRDSGNSPLHF. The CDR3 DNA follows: TGCGCCAGCAGCTCCCGGGACAGTGGTAATTCACCCCTCCACTTT.

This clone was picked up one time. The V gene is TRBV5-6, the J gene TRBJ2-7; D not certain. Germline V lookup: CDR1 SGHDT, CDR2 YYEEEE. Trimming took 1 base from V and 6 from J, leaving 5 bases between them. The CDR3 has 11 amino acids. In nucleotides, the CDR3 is TGTGCCAGCAGCTTGCGTTCCGAGCAGTACTTC. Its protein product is CASSLRSEQYF.

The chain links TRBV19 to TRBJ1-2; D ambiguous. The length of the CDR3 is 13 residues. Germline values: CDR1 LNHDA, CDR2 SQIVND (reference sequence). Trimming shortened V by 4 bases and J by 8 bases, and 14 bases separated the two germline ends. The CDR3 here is CASSTRRDSGYTF. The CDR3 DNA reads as TGTGCCAGTAGTACGAGGCGCGATTCGGGCTACACCTTC.

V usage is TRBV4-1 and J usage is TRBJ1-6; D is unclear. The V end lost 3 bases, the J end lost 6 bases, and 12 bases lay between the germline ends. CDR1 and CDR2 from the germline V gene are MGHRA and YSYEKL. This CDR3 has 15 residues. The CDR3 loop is CASSQLGLGNSPLHF. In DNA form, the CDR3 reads TGCGCCAGCAGCCAGCTAGGACTTGGTAATTCACCCCTCCACTTT.

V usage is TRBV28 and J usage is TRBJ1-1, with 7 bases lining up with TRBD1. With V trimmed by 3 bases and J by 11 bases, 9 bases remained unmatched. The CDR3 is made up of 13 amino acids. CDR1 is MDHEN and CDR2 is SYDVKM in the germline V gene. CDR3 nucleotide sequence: TGTGCCAGCAGTTTTTTGCCAGGGGGTACGGCTTTCTTT. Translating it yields CASSFLPGGTAFF.

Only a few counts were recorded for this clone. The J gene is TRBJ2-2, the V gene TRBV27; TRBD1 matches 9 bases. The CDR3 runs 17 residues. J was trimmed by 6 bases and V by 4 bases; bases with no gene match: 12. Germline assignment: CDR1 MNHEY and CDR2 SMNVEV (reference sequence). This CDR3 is CASSSPNRDRASGELFF. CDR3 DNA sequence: TGTGCCAGCAGTTCCCCCAACCGGGACAGGGCCTCCGGGGAGCTGTTTTTT.

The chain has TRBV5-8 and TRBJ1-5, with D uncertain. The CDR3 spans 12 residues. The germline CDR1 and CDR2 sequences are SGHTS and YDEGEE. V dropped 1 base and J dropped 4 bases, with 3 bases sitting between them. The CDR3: CASSLWNQPQHF. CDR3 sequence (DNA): TGTGCCAGCAGCTTGTGGAATCAGCCCCAGCATTTT.

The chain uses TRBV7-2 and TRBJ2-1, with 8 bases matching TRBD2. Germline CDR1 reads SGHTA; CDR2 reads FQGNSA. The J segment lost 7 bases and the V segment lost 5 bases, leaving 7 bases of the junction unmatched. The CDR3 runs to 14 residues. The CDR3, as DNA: TGTGCCAGCAGCCCGGCCGGGGGGGGGAATGAGCAGTTCTTC. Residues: CASSPAGGGNEQFF.

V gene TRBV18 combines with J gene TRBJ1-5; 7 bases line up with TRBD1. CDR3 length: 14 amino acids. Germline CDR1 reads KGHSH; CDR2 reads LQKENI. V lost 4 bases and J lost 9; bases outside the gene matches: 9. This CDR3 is CASSLGQVGPPQHF. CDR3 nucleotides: TGTGCCAGCTCACTCGGACAGGTTGGCCCGCCCCAGCATTTT.

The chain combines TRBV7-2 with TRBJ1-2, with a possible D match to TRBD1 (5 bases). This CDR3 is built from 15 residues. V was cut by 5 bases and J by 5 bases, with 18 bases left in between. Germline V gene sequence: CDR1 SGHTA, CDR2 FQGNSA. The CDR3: CASSRDGKGTYGYTF. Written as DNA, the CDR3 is TGTGCCAGCAGCCGGGACGGGAAGGGGACTTATGGCTACACCTTC.

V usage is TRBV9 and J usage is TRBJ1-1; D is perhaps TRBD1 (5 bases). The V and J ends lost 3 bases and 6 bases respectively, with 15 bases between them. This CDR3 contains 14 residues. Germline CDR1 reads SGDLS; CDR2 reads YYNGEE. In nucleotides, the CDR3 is TGTGCCAGCAGCGCGCAGGGATTCAACGCTGAAGCTTTCTTT. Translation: CASSAQGFNAEAFF. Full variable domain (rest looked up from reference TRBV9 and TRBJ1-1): DSGVTQTPKHLITATGQRVTLRCSPRSGDLSVYWYQQSLDQGLQFLIQYYNGEERAKGNILERFSAQQFPDLHSELNLSSLELGDSALYFCASSAQGFNAEAFFGQGTRLTVV.

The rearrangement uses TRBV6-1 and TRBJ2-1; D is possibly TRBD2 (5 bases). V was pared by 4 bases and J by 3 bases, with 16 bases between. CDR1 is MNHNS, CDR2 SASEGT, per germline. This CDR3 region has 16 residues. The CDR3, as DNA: TGTGCCAGCAGTGGCTTGACGGAGCGGAGCTACAATGAGCAGTTCTTC. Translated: CASSGLTERSYNEQFF.

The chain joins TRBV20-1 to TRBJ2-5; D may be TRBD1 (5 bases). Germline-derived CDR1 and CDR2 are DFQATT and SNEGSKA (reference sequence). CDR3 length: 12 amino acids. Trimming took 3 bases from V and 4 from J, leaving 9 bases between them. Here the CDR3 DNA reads TGCAGTGCTAGTAGGCAGGGAGAGACCCAGTACTTC. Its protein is CSASRQGETQYF.